The next 31 T cell receptor beta chains were all read from a single sample in a study of blood T cells in healthy people across ages. A second PCR, run for about 7 to 11 cycles, used a sample-barcoded 5' primer plus a J-beta primer mix. TCRdb re-called the 5' RACE reads through MiXCR, storing one row per CDR3 protein. The table includes 1,500,000 or so distinct CDR3 sequences, approximately 60% detected once. Input material: blood. These TCRs come from a man between 18 and 35 years old in good health.

V gene TRBV7-9 combines with J gene TRBJ2-7; D is unclear. The germline V gene has CDR1 SEHNR and CDR2 FQNEAQ (reference sequence). The CDR3 contains 15 residues. Trimming removed 1 base at V and 2 bases at J, with 12 bases between. As DNA, the CDR3 is TGTGCCAGCAGCTTAGATACGACAAGCACCTACGAGCAGTACTTC. It is translated as CASSLDTTSTYEQYF.

This CDR3 reads CSARDPGVGKTEAFF. CDR3 DNA sequence: TGCAGTGCTAGAGATCCAGGGGTGGGAAAAACTGAAGCTTTCTTT. The chain combines TRBV20-1 with TRBJ1-1, with TRBD1 as a possible D gene (6 bases). V was trimmed by 0 bases and J by 5 bases, leaving 16 bases between them. The CDR3 runs 15 residues. Germline V gene data show CDR1 as DFQATT and CDR2 as SNEGSKA (reference sequence).

The rearrangement links TRBV3-1 to TRBJ1-1, with D uncertain. The CDR3 runs 16 residues. The germline gives CDR1 LGHDT, CDR2 YNNKEL (reference sequence). V lost 4 bases to trimming and J lost 0 bases, with 15 bases between them. The DNA of the CDR3 is TGTGCCAGCAGCCCCTTTTTGCGGACCCTGAACACTGAAGCTTTCTTT. Its protein product is CASSPFLRTLNTEAFF.

A note on this clonotype: A much larger clone differs by one base, so this may be a read error. The rearrangement links TRBV7-2 to TRBJ2-5; 7 bases are a match to TRBD1. The end of the DNA is better explained by TRBJ2-7, so the J call may be wrong. CDR1 is SGHTA and CDR2 is FQGNSA in the germline V gene. The CDR3 contains 16 residues. CDR3 protein: CANSLGARDSTYEQYF. The DNA of the CDR3 is TGTGCCAACAGCTTAGGGGCCCGGGACAGTACCTACGAGCAGTACTTC.

The chain uses TRBV20-1 and TRBJ2-2, with a tentative D call TRBD1 (5 bases). Germline V gene data show CDR1 as DFQATT and CDR2 as SNEGSKA (reference sequence). This CDR3 comprises 15 residues. V was clipped by 3 bases and J by 4 bases, with 15 bases between them. CDR3 DNA sequence: TGCAGTGCTAGGCCAGGGAAGCGTGGCACCGGGGAGCTGTTTTTT. This codes for CSARPGKRGTGELFF.

The rearrangement uses TRBV29-1 and TRBJ1-2; no reliable D call. The CDR3 totals 12 residues. From germline, CDR1 is SQVTM and CDR2 ANQGSEA. V was pared by 5 bases and J by 1 base, with 8 bases between. In nucleotides, the CDR3 is TGCAGCGTTAAAACCGATAACTATGGCTACACCTTC. Protein product: CSVKTDNYGYTF.

In this sample, this clonotype turned up once. The V and J genes are TRBV5-5 and TRBJ2-2; D is possibly TRBD2 (6 bases). V dropped 0 bases and J dropped 4 bases, with 13 bases sitting between them. In germline, CDR1 is SGHKS, CDR2 YYEKEE (reference sequence). The CDR3 has 16 amino acids. In DNA, the CDR3 is TGTGCCAGCAGCTTGGCCCTAGCGAGGAGCACCGGGGAGCTGTTTTTT. Translating it yields CASSLALARSTGELFF.

A few counts support this clonotype. This chain joins TRBV27 and TRBJ1-2; 10 bases match TRBD1. After removal of 5 bases from V and 6 bases from J, the junction contained 9 bases not matched to a gene. Germline values: CDR1 MNHEY, CDR2 SMNVEV (reference sequence). There are 15 residues in the CDR3. In DNA form, the CDR3 reads TGTGCCAGCAGTACCCCGACAGGGGGCCAAAATGGCTACACCTTC. It is translated as CASSTPTGGQNGYTF.

The chain joins TRBV5-5 to TRBJ2-1, with TRBD2 matching over 9 bases. Germline V gene lookup returns CDR1 SGHKS and CDR2 YYEKEE (reference sequence). The J segment lost 0 bases and the V segment lost 3 bases, leaving 4 bases of the junction unmatched. The CDR3 contains 16 residues. Here the CDR3 DNA reads TGTGCCAGCAGCTCTAGCGGGACTATCTCCTACAATGAGCAGTTCTTC. As protein: CASSSSGTISYNEQFF.

The chain has TRBV4-1 and TRBJ1-2; 10 bases agree with TRBD1. The CDR3 has 16 residues. Germline CDR1 reads MGHRA; CDR2 reads YSYEKL. Unmatched junction bases numbered 8, after V lost 2 bases and J lost 5 bases. CDR3 coding DNA: TGCGCCAGCAGCCAATTCACCGGGACAGGGGAATATGGCTACACCTTC. Protein product: CASSQFTGTGEYGYTF.

This chain joins TRBV4-3 and TRBJ2-5, with no clear D. V lost 4 bases to trimming and J lost 7 bases, with 13 bases between them. Germline lookup yields CDR1 LGHNA and CDR2 YSLEER. CDR3 size: 13 residues. CDR3 sequence (DNA): TGCGCCAGCAGCCCATCCCAACAGTGGACCCAGTACTTC. Protein: CASSPSQQWTQYF.

V gene TRBV27 combines with J gene TRBJ1-2; D not certain. From germline, CDR1 is MNHEY and CDR2 SMNVEV (reference sequence). Trimming pared 2 bases from V and 5 bases from J, leaving 12 bases between. The CDR3 covers 14 residues. The CDR3 loop is CASSLAGFGYGYTF. The CDR3 DNA reads as TGTGCCAGCAGTTTAGCTGGGTTCGGGTATGGCTACACCTTC.

V and J are TRBV2 and TRBJ2-7; D gene unclear. Germline CDR1 SNHLY, CDR2 FYNNEI. The V gene lost 7 bases and the J gene lost 0 bases, with 10 bases spanning the gap. This CDR3 is built from 13 residues. CDR3 sequence: CASKGRSSYEQYF. CDR3 coding DNA: TGTGCCAGCAAAGGCAGGAGCTCCTACGAGCAGTACTTC.

The CDR3 bases are TGTGCCAGCAGCCGACTTGCGGGAGCCGCCTACAATGAGCAGTTCTTC. Its protein is CASSRLAGAAYNEQFF. This chain connects TRBV11-2 to TRBJ2-1; 7 nucleotides match TRBD2. The CDR3 spans 16 residues. Germline V gives CDR1 SGHAT, CDR2 FQNNGV. Unmatched junction bases numbered 9, after V lost 5 bases and J lost 2 bases.

The genes are TRBV4-1 and TRBJ1-2; no definite D call. Germline lookup yields CDR1 MGHRA and CDR2 YSYEKL. Trimming removed 3 bases at V and 5 bases at J, with 19 bases between. CDR3 length: 16 residues. CDR3 coding DNA: TGCGCCAGCAGCCAGGGGAAGCGGCAGGACGTATATGGCTACACCTTC. This gives the protein CASSQGKRQDVYGYTF.

This clonotype was counted between two and nine times. The J gene is TRBJ2-3, the V gene TRBV29-1; 12 positions match TRBD2. CDR1 is SQVTM and CDR2 is ANQGSEA in the germline V gene. J gave up 1 base and V 5 bases, and 10 bases lay outside the gene matches. This CDR3 is built from 17 residues. In DNA, the CDR3 is TGCAGCGTTCGGTCTAGCGGGGGGGCGGAAGGCACAGATACGCAGTATTTT. Protein product: CSVRSSGGAEGTDTQYF.

The genes are TRBV6-5 and TRBJ1-4; no clear D gene. The germline gives CDR1 MNHEY, CDR2 SVGAGI. This CDR3 is built from 12 residues. Trimming took off 6 bases at V and 7 bases at J, with 9 bases between the two ends. The CDR3 bases are TGTGCCAGCAGACGGATCGGTGAAAAACTGTTTTTT. As protein: CASRRIGEKLFF.

This rearrangement joins TRBV27 to TRBJ2-6; D remains unclear. Germline lookup yields CDR1 MNHEY and CDR2 SMNVEV (reference sequence). Trimming took 6 bases from V and 3 from J, leaving 9 bases between them. The CDR3 runs 14 residues. CDR3 bases: TGTGCCAGCAGAAAGGGTAATGGGGCCAACGTCCTGACTTTC. It is translated as CASRKGNGANVLTF.

CDR3 residues: CASSAGPGQDDDYGYTF. As DNA, the CDR3 is TGTGCCAGCAGCGCAGGGCCCGGCCAGGATGATGACTATGGCTACACCTTC. The chain has TRBV7-2 and TRBJ1-2, with D possibly TRBD1 on 5 matching bases. Per germline, CDR1 SGHTA and CDR2 FQGNSA. CDR3 size: 17 residues. The ends were cut back, 5 bases at V and 3 bases at J, with 22 bases in the middle.

The count of this clonotype is one. The chain couples TRBV11-3 to TRBJ2-3, with D tentatively TRBD1 (6 bases). V lost 1 base, J lost 4 bases, and 9 bases lay in between. CDR3 size: 14 residues. CDR1 is SGHNT, CDR2 YENEEA, per germline. The DNA of the CDR3 is TGTGCCAGCAGCTTAGCAGGGACATCAGATACGCAGTATTTT. This gives the protein CASSLAGTSDTQYF.

The J gene is TRBJ2-7, the V gene TRBV10-3, with unresolved D. CDR3 length: 18 amino acids. Germline V lookup: CDR1 ENHRY, CDR2 SYGVKD. Deletions cut 0 bases from V and 5 bases from J, with 23 bases between. CDR3 amino acids: CAISESAIPQLVDHEQYF. CDR3 DNA sequence: TGTGCCATCAGTGAGTCAGCCATACCACAGCTCGTCGACCACGAGCAGTACTTC.

The chain carries TRBV20-1 and TRBJ2-7, with TRBD1 matching 7 bases. CDR1 and CDR2 (germline): DFQATT, SNEGSKA (reference sequence). There are 17 residues in the CDR3. J lost 4 bases, V lost 3 bases, and 18 bases had no gene match. The CDR3: CSARRERLDRWIYEQYF. CDR3 nucleotides: TGCAGTGCTAGGAGAGAAAGATTGGACAGGTGGATATACGAGCAGTACTTC.

In its sample, this clonotype was seen a few times. This chain links TRBV6-4 with TRBJ1-2; D gene unclear. Looked up from germline, CDR1 is MRHNA and CDR2 is SNTAGT. The CDR3 has 13 amino acids. Trimming removed 5 bases at V and 0 bases at J, with 7 bases between. CDR3 loop: CASSPTTNYGYTF. In DNA form, the CDR3 reads TGTGCCAGCAGTCCCACTACTAACTATGGCTACACCTTC.

In regard to this clonotype: One end of the junction varies from germline; a read error may be responsible. V usage is TRBV9 and J usage is TRBJ2-5; 11 bases align to TRBD2. The CDR3 spans 17 residues. Germline V gene data show CDR1 as SGDLS and CDR2 as YYNGEE. CDR3 region: CASSVALAGGLQGTQYF. The CDR3 DNA follows: TGTGCCAGCAGCGTAGCCCTAGCGGGGGGCCTCCAAGGGACCCAGTACTTC.

V usage is TRBV4-1 and J usage is TRBJ2-5; tentatively, D is TRBD2 (6 bases). The CDR3 loop spans 16 amino acids. V lost 0 bases to trimming and J lost 2 bases, with 13 bases between them. Per the germline V gene, CDR1 is MGHRA and CDR2 is YSYEKL. The CDR3 protein is CASSQESGGRQETQYF. The CDR3 nucleotides read TGCGCCAGCAGCCAAGAGTCCGGGGGTCGGCAAGAGACCCAGTACTTC.

The count of this clonotype is one. This rearrangement joins TRBV15 to TRBJ2-2; tentative D call: TRBD2 (6 bases). With 4 bases removed from V and 2 bases from J, the gap between germline ends came to 17 bases. Germline V CDR1 and CDR2: LNHNV, YYDKDF (reference sequence). CDR3 length equals 17 residues. The CDR3 DNA reads as TGTGCCACCAGCACTAGACCGGGGGATGAAAACACCGGGGAGCTGTTTTTT. Translated, it gives CATSTRPGDENTGELFF.

V and J are TRBV6-2 or TRBV6-3 and TRBJ2-4; 9 nucleotides agree with TRBD1. The V gene's germline CDR1 is MNHEY and CDR2 SVGEGT. V lost 4 bases, J lost 14 bases, and 12 bases stayed unmatched. This CDR3 spans 14 amino acids. The CDR3: CASSFTTAGTGKYF. The CDR3, as DNA: TGTGCCAGCAGTTTCACTACGGCCGGGACAGGGAAGTACTTC.

The gene calls are TRBV20-1 and TRBJ2-3; perhaps TRBD2 as D (5 bases). There are 12 residues in the CDR3. The germline gives CDR1 DFQATT, CDR2 SNEGSKA (reference sequence). V was trimmed by 5 bases and J by 6 bases, leaving 12 bases between them. CDR3 region: CSAPGAGDTQYF. The CDR3 coding sequence is TGCAGTGCTCCCGGCGCGGGTGATACGCAGTATTTT.

The chain combines TRBV6-4 with TRBJ1-5, with TRBD1 as a possible D gene (5 bases). The ends were cut back, 6 bases at V and 3 bases at J, with 12 bases in the middle. The CDR3 has 14 residues. CDR1 MRHNA and CDR2 SNTAGT come from the germline V gene. Here the CDR3 DNA reads TGTGCCAGCAGCGACAGCCCCGACAATCAGCCCCAGCATTTT. Its protein is CASSDSPDNQPQHF.

This clonotype was seen a single time. The chain combines TRBV7-9 with TRBJ2-1; 7 positions agree with TRBD2. After removal of 4 bases from V and 4 bases from J, the junction contained 19 bases not matched to a gene. In germline, CDR1 is SEHNR, CDR2 FQNEAQ (reference sequence). The CDR3 is 19 amino acids. This chain's CDR3 is CASSSSKLTREMIYNEQFF. DNA of the CDR3: TGTGCCAGCAGCTCGTCTAAACTCACGCGGGAGATGATATACAATGAGCAGTTCTTC.

This chain uses TRBV7-8 with TRBJ1-2; a possible D gene is TRBD1 (5 bases). CDR3 length equals 14 residues. With 5 bases removed from V and 4 bases from J, the gap between germline ends came to 14 bases. CDR1 and CDR2 (germline): SGHVS, FQNEAQ. CDR3 sequence reads: CASSLGGEFYGYTF. As DNA, the CDR3 is TGTGCCAGCAGCCTGGGGGGGGAGTTCTATGGCTACACCTTC.